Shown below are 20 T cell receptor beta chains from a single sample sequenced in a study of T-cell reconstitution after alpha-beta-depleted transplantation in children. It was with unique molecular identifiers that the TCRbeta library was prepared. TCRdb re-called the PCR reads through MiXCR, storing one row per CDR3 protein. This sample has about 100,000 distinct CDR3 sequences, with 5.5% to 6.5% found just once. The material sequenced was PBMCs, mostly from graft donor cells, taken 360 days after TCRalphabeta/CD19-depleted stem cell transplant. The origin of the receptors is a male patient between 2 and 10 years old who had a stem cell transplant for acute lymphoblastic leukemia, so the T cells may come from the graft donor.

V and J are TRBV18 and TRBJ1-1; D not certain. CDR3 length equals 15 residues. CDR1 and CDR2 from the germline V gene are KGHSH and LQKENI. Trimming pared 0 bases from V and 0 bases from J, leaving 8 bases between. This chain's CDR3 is CASSPPALVNTEAFF. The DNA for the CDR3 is TGTGCCAGCTCACCACCTGCGTTGGTGAACACTGAAGCTTTCTTT.

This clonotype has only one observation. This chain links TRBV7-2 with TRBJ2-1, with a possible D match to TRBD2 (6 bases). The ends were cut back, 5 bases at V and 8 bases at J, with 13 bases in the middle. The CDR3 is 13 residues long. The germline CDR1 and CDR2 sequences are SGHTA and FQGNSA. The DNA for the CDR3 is TGTGCCAGCAGCATAGGAGGGCACGATGAGCAGTTCTTC. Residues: CASSIGGHDEQFF.

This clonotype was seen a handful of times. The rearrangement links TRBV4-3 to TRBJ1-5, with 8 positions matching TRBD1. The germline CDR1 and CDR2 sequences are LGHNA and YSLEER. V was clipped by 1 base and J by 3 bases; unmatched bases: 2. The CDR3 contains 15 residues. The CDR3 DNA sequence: TGCGCCAGCAGCCAAGCAGGGGGCGACAATCAGCCCCAGCATTTT. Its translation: CASSQAGGDNQPQHF.

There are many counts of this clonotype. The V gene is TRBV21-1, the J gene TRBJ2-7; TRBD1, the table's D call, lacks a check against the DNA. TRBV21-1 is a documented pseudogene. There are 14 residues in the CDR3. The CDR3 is CASSPRRDRYEQYF. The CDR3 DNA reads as TGTGCCAGCAGCCCAAGGCGGGACAGATACGAGCAGTACTTC.

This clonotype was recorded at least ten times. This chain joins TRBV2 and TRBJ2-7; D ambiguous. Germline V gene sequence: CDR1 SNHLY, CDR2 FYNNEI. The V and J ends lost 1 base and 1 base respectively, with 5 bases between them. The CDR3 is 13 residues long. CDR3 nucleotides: TGTGCCAGCAGTGAAGACAGTTCCTACGAGCAGTACTTC. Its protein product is CASSEDSSYEQYF.

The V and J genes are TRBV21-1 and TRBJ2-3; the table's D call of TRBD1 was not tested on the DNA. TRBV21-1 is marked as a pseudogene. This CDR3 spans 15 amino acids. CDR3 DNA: TGTGCCCGAATCCCCCTGGGCCGGCACACAGATACGCAGTATTTT. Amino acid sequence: CARIPLGRHTDTQYF.

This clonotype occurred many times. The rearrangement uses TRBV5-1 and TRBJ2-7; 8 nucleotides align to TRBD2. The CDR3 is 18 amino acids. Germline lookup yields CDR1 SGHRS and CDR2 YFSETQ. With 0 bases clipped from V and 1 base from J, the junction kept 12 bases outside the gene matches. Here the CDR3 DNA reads TGCGCCAGCAGCTTGGATAGTAGCGGGGACTCACCTTCCTACGAGCAGTACTTC. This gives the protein CASSLDSSGDSPSYEQYF.

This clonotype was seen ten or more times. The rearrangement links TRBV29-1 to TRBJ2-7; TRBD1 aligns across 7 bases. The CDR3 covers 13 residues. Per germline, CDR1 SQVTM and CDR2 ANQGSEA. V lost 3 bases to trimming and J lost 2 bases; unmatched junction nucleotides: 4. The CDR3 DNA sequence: TGCAGCGTTGACTGGACAGGAACCTACGAGCAGTACTTC. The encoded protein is CSVDWTGTYEQYF.

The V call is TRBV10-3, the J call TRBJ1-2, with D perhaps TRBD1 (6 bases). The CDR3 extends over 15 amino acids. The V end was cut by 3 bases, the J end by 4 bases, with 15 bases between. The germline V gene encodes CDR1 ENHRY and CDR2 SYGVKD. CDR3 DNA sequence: TGTGCCATCAGTGAAAACAGGGCAGGGCGCTATGGCTACACCTTC. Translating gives CAISENRAGRYGYTF.

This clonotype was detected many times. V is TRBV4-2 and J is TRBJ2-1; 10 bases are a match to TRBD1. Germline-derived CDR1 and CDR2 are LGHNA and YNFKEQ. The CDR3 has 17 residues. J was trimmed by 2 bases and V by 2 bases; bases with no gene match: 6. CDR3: CASSQIVGTGAYNEQFF. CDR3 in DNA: TGTGCCAGCAGCCAAATTGTCGGGACAGGGGCCTACAATGAGCAGTTCTTC.

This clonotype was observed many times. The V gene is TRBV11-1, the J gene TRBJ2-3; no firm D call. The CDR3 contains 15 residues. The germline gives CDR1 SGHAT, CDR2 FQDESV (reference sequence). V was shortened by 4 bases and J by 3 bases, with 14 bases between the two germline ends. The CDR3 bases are TGTGCCAGCAGCTACCTCACTCTCTATACAGATACGCAGTATTTT. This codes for CASSYLTLYTDTQYF.

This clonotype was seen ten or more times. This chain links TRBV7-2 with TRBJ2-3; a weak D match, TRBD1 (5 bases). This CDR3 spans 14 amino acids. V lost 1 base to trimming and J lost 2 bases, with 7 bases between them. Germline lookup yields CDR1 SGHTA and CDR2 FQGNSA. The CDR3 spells CASSLEQATDTQYF. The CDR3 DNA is TGTGCCAGCAGCTTAGAACAGGCCACAGATACGCAGTATTTT.

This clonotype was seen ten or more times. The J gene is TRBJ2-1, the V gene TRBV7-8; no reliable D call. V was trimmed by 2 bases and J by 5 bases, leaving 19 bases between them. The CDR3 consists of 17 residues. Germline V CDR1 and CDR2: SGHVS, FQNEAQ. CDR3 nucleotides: TGTGCCAGCAGCTTAAGAACGACTGTTCTAATCGACAATGAGCAGTTCTTC. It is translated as CASSLRTTVLIDNEQFF.

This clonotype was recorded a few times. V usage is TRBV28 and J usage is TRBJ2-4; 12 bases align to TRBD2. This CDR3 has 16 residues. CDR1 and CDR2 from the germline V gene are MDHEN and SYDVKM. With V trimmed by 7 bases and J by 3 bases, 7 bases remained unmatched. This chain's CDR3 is CASNRLAGVVKNIQYF. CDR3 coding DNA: TGTGCCAGCAATCGACTAGCGGGAGTAGTCAAAAACATTCAGTACTTC.

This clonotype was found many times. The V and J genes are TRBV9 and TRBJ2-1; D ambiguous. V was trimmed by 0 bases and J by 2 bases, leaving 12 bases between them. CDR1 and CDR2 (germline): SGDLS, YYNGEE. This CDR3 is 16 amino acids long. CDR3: CASSVGHVGAYNEQFF. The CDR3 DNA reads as TGTGCCAGCAGCGTAGGGCACGTAGGCGCCTACAATGAGCAGTTCTTC. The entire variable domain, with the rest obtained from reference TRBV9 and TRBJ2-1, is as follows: DSGVTQTPKHLITATGQRVTLRCSPRSGDLSVYWYQQSLDQGLQFLIQYYNGEERAKGNILERFSAQQFPDLHSELNLSSLELGDSALYFCASSVGHVGAYNEQFFGPGTRLTVL.

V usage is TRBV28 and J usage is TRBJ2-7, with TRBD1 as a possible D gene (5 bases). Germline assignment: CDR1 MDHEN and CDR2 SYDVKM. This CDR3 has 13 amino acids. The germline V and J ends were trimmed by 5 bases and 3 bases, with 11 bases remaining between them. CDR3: CASSHQGIYEQYF. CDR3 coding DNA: TGTGCCAGCAGTCACCAGGGAATCTACGAGCAGTACTTC.

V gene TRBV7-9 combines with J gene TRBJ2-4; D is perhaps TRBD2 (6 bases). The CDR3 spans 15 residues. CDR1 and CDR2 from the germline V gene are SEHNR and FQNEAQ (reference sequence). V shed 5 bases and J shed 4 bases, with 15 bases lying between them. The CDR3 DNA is TGTGCCAGCAGCGGAGGGGTATATAAAAAAAACATTCAGTACTTC. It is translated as CASSGGVYKKNIQYF. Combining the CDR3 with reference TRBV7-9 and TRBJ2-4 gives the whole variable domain DTGVSQNPRHKITKRGQNVTFRCDPISEHNRLYWYRQTLGQGPEFLTYFQNEAQLEKSRLLSDRFSAERPKGSFSTLEIQRTEQGDSAMYLCASSGGVYKKNIQYFGAGTRLSVL.

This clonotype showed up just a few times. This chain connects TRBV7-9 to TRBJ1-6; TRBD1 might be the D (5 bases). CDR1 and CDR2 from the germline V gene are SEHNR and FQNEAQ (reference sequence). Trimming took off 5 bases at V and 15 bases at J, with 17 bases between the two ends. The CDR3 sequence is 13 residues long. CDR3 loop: CASSGEGVRVLHF. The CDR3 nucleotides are TGTGCCAGCAGCGGGGAAGGGGTCCGAGTCCTCCACTTT.

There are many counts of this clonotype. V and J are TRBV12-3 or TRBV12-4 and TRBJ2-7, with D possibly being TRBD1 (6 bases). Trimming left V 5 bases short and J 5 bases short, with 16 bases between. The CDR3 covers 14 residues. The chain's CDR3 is CASSPTGTLNEQYF. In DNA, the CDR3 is TGTGCCAGCAGTCCCACCGGGACATTGAACGAGCAGTACTTC.

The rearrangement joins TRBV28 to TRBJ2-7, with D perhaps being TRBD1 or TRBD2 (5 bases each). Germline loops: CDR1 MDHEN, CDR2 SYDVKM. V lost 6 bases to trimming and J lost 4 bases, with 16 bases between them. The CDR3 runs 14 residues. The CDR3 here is CASRWGDSPYEQYF. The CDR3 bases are TGTGCCAGCAGATGGGGAGACAGCCCTTACGAGCAGTACTTC.